This entry lists 24 T cell receptor beta chains sequenced from one sample in a study of CD8 T cells in ankylosing spondylitis. From the 5' RACE reads, TCRdb called clonotypes with MiXCR, one entry per CDR3 protein. The data hold 180,000 or so distinct CDR3 sequences, with around a tenth observed a single time. The sample consisted of blood, either unsorted or a sorted T cell fraction (not recorded which). Receptors originate from a male donor with ankylosing spondylitis or in good health (not recorded which).

V gene TRBV11-2 combines with J gene TRBJ2-7, with D tentatively TRBD1 (5 bases). This CDR3 region has 16 residues. V was clipped by 0 bases and J by 4 bases, with 16 bases between them. In germline, CDR1 is SGHAT, CDR2 FQNNGV. The CDR3 DNA follows: TGTGCCAGCAGCTTAGATTACGTTGGGGCAGCTTACGAGCAGTACTTC. Protein sequence: CASSLDYVGAAYEQYF.

This clonotype has more than one count but fewer than ten. The CDR3 nucleotides are TGTGCCAGCAGCGGTTCCGGGGATATTCAGCCCCAGCATTTT. Encoded protein: CASSGSGDIQPQHF. The chain uses TRBV27 and TRBJ1-5; D is unresolved. This CDR3 has 14 residues. Germline V lookup: CDR1 MNHEY, CDR2 SMNVEV (reference sequence). Trimming shortened V by 6 bases and J by 6 bases, and 15 bases separated the two germline ends.

Many counts were recorded for this clonotype. The chain carries TRBV29-1 and TRBJ2-2, with 8 bases that match TRBD1. Germline lookup yields CDR1 SQVTM and CDR2 ANQGSEA. CDR3 length: 15 amino acids. V shed 7 bases, J shed 6 bases, and the junction held 13 bases outside the gene matches. The DNA for the CDR3 is TGCAGCGCTACCCCCGGGACAGGTGGCCCCGGGGAGCTGTTTTTT. As protein: CSATPGTGGPGELFF.

There are many counts of this clonotype. This chain uses TRBV3-1 with TRBJ2-7; D remains ambiguous. Germline CDR1 reads LGHDT; CDR2 reads YNNKEL (reference sequence). This CDR3 has 11 amino acids. V was cut by 0 bases and J by 5 bases, with 2 bases left in between. The CDR3 reads CASSQDNEQYF. DNA for the CDR3: TGTGCCAGCAGCCAAGATAACGAGCAGTACTTC.

This clonotype was seen a handful of times. V is TRBV10-3 and J is TRBJ2-1; 10 bases are a match to TRBD2. This CDR3 is 17 amino acids long. Germline CDR1 is ENHRY and CDR2 is SYGVKD. Unmatched junction bases numbered 8, after V lost 0 bases and J lost 6 bases. In DNA form, the CDR3 reads TGTGCCATCAGTGAGTCGCGTGAGCGGGAGGGCAGCAATGAGCAGTTCTTC. Translated: CAISESREREGSNEQFF.

This clonotype was detected a few times. The chain combines TRBV6-6 with TRBJ2-1, with 7 bases that match TRBD1. The CDR3 covers 11 residues. The trim removed 7 bases at V and 12 bases at J, leaving 6 bases unmatched. The V gene's germline CDR1 is MNHNY and CDR2 SVGAGI (reference sequence). CDR3 DNA sequence: TGTGCCAGCACCCACTCAGGGGGGCAGTTCTTC. This encodes CASTHSGGQFF.

This clonotype was observed many times. The gene calls are TRBV7-7 and TRBJ2-5, with 7 bases lining up with TRBD2. The CDR3 totals 15 residues. In germline, CDR1 is SSHAT, CDR2 FNYEAQ (reference sequence). V lost 4 bases and J lost 2; bases outside the gene matches: 7. CDR3 sequence (DNA): TGTGCCAGCAGCTCTATCGGGGGGAAGCAAGAGACCCAGTACTTC. This gives the protein CASSSIGGKQETQYF. The full variable domain, with the rest looked up from reference TRBV7-7 and TRBJ2-5, is GAGVSQSPRYKVTKRGQDVTLRCDPISSHATLYWYQQALGQGPEFLTYFNYEAQPDKSGLPSDRFSAERPEGSISTLTIQRTEQRDSAMYRCASSSIGGKQETQYFGPGTRLLVL.

This clonotype was recorded many times. The rearrangement links TRBV5-1 to TRBJ1-1; TRBD1 might be the D (5 bases). Germline loops: CDR1 SGHRS, CDR2 YFSETQ. V gave up 0 bases and J gave up 1 base, with 10 bases separating them. The length of the CDR3 is 15 residues. This CDR3 reads CASSLGSGGNTEAFF. The CDR3 region has the DNA TGCGCCAGCAGCTTGGGCAGTGGGGGGAACACTGAAGCTTTCTTT.

This clonotype has ten or more counts. This rearrangement joins TRBV29-1 to TRBJ1-1, with 7 bases lining up with TRBD1. The CDR3 has 13 residues. Germline V gives CDR1 SQVTM, CDR2 ANQGSEA. J lost 4 bases, V lost 7 bases, and 9 bases had no gene match. The CDR3 loop is CSAPTGSGTEAFF. CDR3 sequence (DNA): TGCAGCGCCCCGACAGGGAGTGGCACTGAAGCTTTCTTT. Complete variable domain (other parts from reference TRBV29-1 and TRBJ1-1): SAVISQKPSRDICQRGTSLTIQCQVDSQVTMMFWYRQQPGQSLTLIATANQGSEATYESGFVIDKFPISRPNLTFSTLTVSNMSPEDSSIYLCSAPTGSGTEAFFGQGTRLTVV.

V usage is TRBV12-3 or TRBV12-4 and J usage is TRBJ1-1, with 7 bases matching TRBD1. The length of the CDR3 is 16 residues. Unmatched junction bases numbered 8, after V lost 3 bases and J lost 1 base. In DNA form, the CDR3 reads TGTGCCAGCAGTTTCGCAGGGGGTATTGGGAACACTGAAGCTTTCTTT. Its translation is CASSFAGGIGNTEAFF.

The V and J genes are TRBV7-9 and TRBJ2-1; the match to TRBD2 covers 8 bases. V lost 1 base, J lost 6 bases, and 8 bases stayed unmatched. This CDR3 region has 16 residues. The germline gives CDR1 SEHNR, CDR2 FQNEAQ (reference sequence). The CDR3 region has the DNA TGTGCCAGCAGCTTAGAAGGGACTAGTCACCCCAATGAGCAGTTCTTC. Amino acid sequence: CASSLEGTSHPNEQFF.

There are many counts of this clonotype. The chain is built from TRBV6-5 and TRBJ2-1, with D tentatively TRBD1 (6 bases). V lost 4 bases and J 7 bases, leaving 14 bases between the germline ends. This CDR3 region has 14 residues. CDR1 and CDR2 from the germline V gene are MNHEY and SVGAGI. The CDR3 sequence: CASSFGTTWNEQFF. Here the CDR3 DNA reads TGTGCCAGCAGTTTTGGGACAACCTGGAATGAGCAGTTCTTC.

As to this clonotype: It may be a read error: a sequence one base away is much more abundant. The chain couples TRBV4-3 to TRBJ1-1; D uncertain. Germline CDR1 and CDR2: LGHNA and YSLEER. The CDR3 runs to 13 residues. This chain's CDR3 is CSSSQEAETEAFF. CDR3 DNA sequence: TGCTCCAGCAGCCAAGAAGCGGAGACTGAAGCTTTCTTT.

At least ten counts were recorded for this clonotype. The rearrangement links TRBV28 to TRBJ2-6; D not resolved. This CDR3 spans 15 amino acids. CDR1 and CDR2 from the germline V gene are MDHEN and SYDVKM. The V end was cut by 3 bases, the J end by 0 bases, with 6 bases between. CDR3 in DNA: TGTGCCAGCAGTTTTCCCCTCTCTGGGGCCAACGTCCTGACTTTC. It specifies CASSFPLSGANVLTF.

This clonotype was recorded many times. V usage is TRBV7-8 and J usage is TRBJ1-4; D unclear. The V end was cut by 2 bases, the J end by 7 bases, with 11 bases between. Per germline, CDR1 SGHVS and CDR2 FQNEAQ. This CDR3 contains 14 residues. Written as DNA, the CDR3 is TGTGCCAGCAGCTTATTGGGGTCAGGTGAAAAACTGTTTTTT. Protein sequence: CASSLLGSGEKLFF.

This clonotype was seen only a few times. The J gene is TRBJ2-7, the V gene TRBV7-2; tentative D call: TRBD1 (6 bases). The CDR3 contains 13 residues. Trimming shortened V by 2 bases and J by 4 bases, and 9 bases separated the two germline ends. Germline CDR1 reads SGHTA; CDR2 reads FQGNSA. For the CDR3, the DNA is TGTGCCAGCAGCTTACGGACAGTATACGAGCAGTACTTC. Residues: CASSLRTVYEQYF.

The chain is built from TRBV5-1 and TRBJ1-1; no clear D. The germline V and J ends were trimmed by 0 bases and 0 bases, with 6 bases remaining between them. The CDR3 totals 14 residues. Germline V gene sequence: CDR1 SGHRS, CDR2 YFSETQ. The CDR3 coding sequence is TGCGCCAGCAGCTTGGTGCTCATGAACACTGAAGCTTTCTTT. Amino acids: CASSLVLMNTEAFF.

This chain uses TRBV12-3 or TRBV12-4 with TRBJ2-3, with D possibly matching TRBD1 (6 bases). The CDR3 length is 15 residues. The V end lost 6 bases, the J end lost 0 bases, and 13 bases lay between the germline ends. The CDR3 DNA is TGTGCCAGCAGGCCGACAGGCCCAAGCACAGATACGCAGTATTTT. Amino acids: CASRPTGPSTDTQYF.

This clonotype was seen repeatedly, ten times or more. The chain carries TRBV6-2 or TRBV6-3 and TRBJ2-1; no reliable D call. Trimming took 4 bases from V and 4 from J, leaving 14 bases between them. CDR1 is MNHEY, CDR2 SVGEGT, per germline. CDR3 length: 15 amino acids. DNA for the CDR3: TGTGCCAGCAGTTTAAGGGTCCTAGGGTACAATGAGCAGTTCTTC. This encodes CASSLRVLGYNEQFF.

This clonotype was recorded at least ten times. V usage is TRBV11-1 and J usage is TRBJ2-3, with D perhaps matching TRBD1 or TRBD2 (5 bases each). Trimming shortened V by 5 bases and J by 3 bases, and 24 bases separated the two germline ends. There are 18 residues in the CDR3. Germline CDR1 and CDR2: SGHAT and FQDESV (reference sequence). CDR3 sequence (DNA): TGTGCCAGCAGCCCTTCCCGGCTAGGGACGGGTAGGACAGATACGCAGTATTTT. As protein: CASSPSRLGTGRTDTQYF.

Regarding this clonotype: This may be a read error: a much more frequent sequence differs by one nucleotide. This sequence joins TRBV29-1 and TRBJ2-3, with D unclear. Germline CDR1 reads SQVTM; CDR2 reads ANQGSEA. Trimming shortened V by 7 bases and J by 8 bases, and 19 bases separated the two germline ends. The CDR3 runs to 13 residues. CDR3 residues: CSGHVAGLATQYF. CDR3 DNA sequence: TGCAGCGGTCATGTCGCCGGGCTGGCTACGCAGTATTTT.

This clonotype was found many times. The chain couples TRBV5-1 to TRBJ2-1; the match to TRBD2 covers 10 bases. Germline CDR1 and CDR2: SGHRS and YFSETQ. This CDR3 contains 15 residues. J was trimmed by 4 bases and V by 5 bases; bases with no gene match: 6. This CDR3 is CASRSSGGDYNEQFF. DNA of the CDR3: TGCGCCAGCAGATCAAGCGGGGGGGATTACAATGAGCAGTTCTTC.

In this sample, this clonotype turned up a few times. The J gene is TRBJ2-3, the V gene TRBV21-1. TRBV21-1 is classified as a pseudogene. The CDR3 sequence is 14 residues long. The CDR3 DNA reads as TGTGCCAGCAGCAGAGGGGTCTGCACAGATACGCAGTATTTT. The encoded protein is CASSRGVCTDTQYF.

In this sample, this clonotype turned up a few times. The chain uses TRBV19 and TRBJ1-5, with D perhaps TRBD1 (6 bases). The V end lost 7 bases, the J end lost 5 bases, and 15 bases lay between the germline ends. The CDR3 length is 14 residues. Germline CDR1 and CDR2: LNHDA and SQIVND (reference sequence). The CDR3 DNA is TGTGCCAGTAACGAGGGGGGGCAGGATCAGCCCCAGCATTTT. Its protein product is CASNEGGQDQPQHF. Full variable domain (remainder filled in from reference TRBV19 and TRBJ1-5): DGGITQSPKYLFRKEGQNVTLSCEQNLNHDAMYWYRQDPGQGLRLIYYSQIVNDFQKGDIAEGYSVSREKKESFPLTVTSAQKNPTAFYLCASNEGGQDQPQHFGDGTRLSIL.